This TCR beta chain was obtained from a study of CD8 T cells in ankylosing spondylitis. General study results and limits: Earlier studies detected some motif variants in reactive arthritis synovial fluid and blood.

Each CDR3 protein is one row after TCRdb ran MiXCR on the 5' RACE reads. Among around 250,000 distinct CDR3 sequences, roughly 10% were seen once, and the ten largest hold 5.5% to 8%. This clonotype was counted at least ten times. The antigen is undetermined. This receptor was identified in a male donor with ankylosing spondylitis or in good health (not recorded which). The sequencing input was blood, either unsorted or a sorted T cell fraction (not recorded which).

CDR3 sequence: CASSLTGPLSSYEQYF. Here the CDR3 DNA reads TGTGCCAGCAGTTTGACAGGCCCCCTAAGCTCCTACGAGCAGTACTTC. V is TRBV6-5 and J is TRBJ2-7; possible D gene TRBD1, 6 bases. V gave up 4 bases and J gave up 0 bases, with 16 bases separating them. Per germline, CDR1 MNHEY and CDR2 SVGAGI. The CDR3 contains 16 residues.